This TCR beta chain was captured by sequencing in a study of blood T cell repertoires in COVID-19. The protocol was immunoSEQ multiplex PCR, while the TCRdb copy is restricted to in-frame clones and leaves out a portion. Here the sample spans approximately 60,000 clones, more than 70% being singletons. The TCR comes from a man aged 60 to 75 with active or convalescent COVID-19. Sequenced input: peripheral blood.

CDR3 amino acids: CASSRGGVGAEAFF. The CDR3 DNA sequence: TGTGCCAGCAGCCGAGGGGGGGTAGGAGCTGAAGCTTTCTTT. The chain is built from TRBV27 and TRBJ1-1; D may be TRBD1 (6 bases). The V end lost 6 bases, the J end lost 6 bases, and 17 bases lay between the germline ends. CDR1 and CDR2 (germline): MNHEY, SMNVEV (reference sequence). The CDR3 consists of 14 residues.